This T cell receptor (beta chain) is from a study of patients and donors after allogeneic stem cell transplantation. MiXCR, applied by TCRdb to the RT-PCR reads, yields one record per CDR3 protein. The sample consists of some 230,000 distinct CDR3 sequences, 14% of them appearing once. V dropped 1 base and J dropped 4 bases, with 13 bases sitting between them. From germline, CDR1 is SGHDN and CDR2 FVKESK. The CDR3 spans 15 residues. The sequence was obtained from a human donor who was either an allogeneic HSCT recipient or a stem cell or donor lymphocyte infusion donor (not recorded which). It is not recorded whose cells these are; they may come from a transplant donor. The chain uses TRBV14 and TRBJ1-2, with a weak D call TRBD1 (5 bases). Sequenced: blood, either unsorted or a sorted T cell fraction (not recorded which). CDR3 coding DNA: TGTGCCAGCAGCCAAGGACAGCTTTCCCTCTATGGCTACACCTTC. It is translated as CASSQGQLSLYGYTF.